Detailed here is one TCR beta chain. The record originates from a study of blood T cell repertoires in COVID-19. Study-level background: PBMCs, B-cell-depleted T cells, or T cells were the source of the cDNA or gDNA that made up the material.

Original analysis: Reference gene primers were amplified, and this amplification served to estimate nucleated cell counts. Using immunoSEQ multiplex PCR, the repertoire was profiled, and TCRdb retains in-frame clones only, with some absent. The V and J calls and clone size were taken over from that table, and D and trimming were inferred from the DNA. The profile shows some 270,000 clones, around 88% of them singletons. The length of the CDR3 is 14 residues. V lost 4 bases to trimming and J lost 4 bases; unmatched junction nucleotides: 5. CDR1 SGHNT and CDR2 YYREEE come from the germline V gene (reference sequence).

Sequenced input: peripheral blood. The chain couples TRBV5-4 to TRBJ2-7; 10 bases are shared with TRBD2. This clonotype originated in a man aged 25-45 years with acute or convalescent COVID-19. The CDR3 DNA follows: TGTGCCAGCAGCCCCCAGCGGGAGGGGTACGAGCAGTACTTC. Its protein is CASSPQREGYEQYF.